This T cell receptor beta chain was identified during a study of glioma-infiltrating T cells. About the research overall: Blood libraries targeted roughly 4.5- to 10-fold coverage of about one million T cells.

The CDR3 length is 14 residues. CDR1 is MNHNS, CDR2 SASEGT, per germline. After removal of 6 bases from V and 8 bases from J, the junction contained 7 bases not matched to a gene. Comment on this clonotype: Its antigen is still unknown.

The iRepertoire nested amplicon-rescue multiplex PCR amplified TCR alpha and beta CDR3s from RNA. TCRdb independently ran MiXCR on the multiplex PCR reads; one entry per CDR3 protein. The top ten clones hold 12% of a sample with around 350,000 distinct CDR3 sequences, 41% of them seen once. Study findings and constraints: Non-neoplastic patients had below-expected tissue-blood divergence, while all gliomas exceeded expectation. Shared blood CDR3 signature motifs marked patients with low tissue-blood divergence.

The sample was glioma tissue, nonneoplastic brain tissue, or PBMCs (not recorded which). This chain joins TRBV6-1 and TRBJ1-2; 12 nucleotides line up with TRBD1. The TCR comes from a human donor with low-grade glioma or glioblastoma, undergoing nonglioma brain surgery, or in good health (not recorded which). As DNA, the CDR3 is TGTGCCAGCAGACCCGGGACAGGGGGCACGGGCTACACCTTC. It codes for CASRPGTGGTGYTF.